One TCR beta chain is described in this entry. V was pared by 1 base and J by 9 bases, with 10 bases between. The CDR3 consists of 13 residues. Germline V CDR1 and CDR2: SGHTA, FQGNSA. Per the study methods: Amplifying reference gene primers gave estimates of nucleated cell counts. Repertoires were generated with immunoSEQ multiplex PCR, while TCRdb's copy carries only in-frame clones and drops some. The DNA was the basis for D and trimming; V, J and clone size are from that table. The data show 230,000 or so clones, roughly 84% seen once. The data were taken from a study of blood T cell repertoires in COVID-19. Turning to the study itself: COVID-19 samples from acute and convalescent phases originated in the United States, Italy and Spain.

Participants reported their clinical history, and cohort assignment relied on those reports. The receptor comes from a woman aged 45-65 years who had been exposed to COVID-19. Sequenced material: PBMCs or T cells enriched from blood (not recorded which). The chain is built from TRBV7-2 and TRBJ2-1; D ambiguous. The DNA for the CDR3 is TGTGCCAGCAGCTTAGGTCTTATAATTGAGCAGTTCTTC. Residues: CASSLGLIIEQFF.